The 28 T cell receptor beta chains presented below share a single source sample, sequenced in a study of blood T cell repertoires in COVID-19. Libraries were prepared by immunoSEQ multiplex PCR; TCRdb keeps only in-frame clonotypes and omits some of them. The sample lists 95,000 or so clones, about 80% occurring once. Material for sequencing was peripheral blood. The receptors stem from a human donor in a cohort sampled during active COVID-19.

In this sample, this clone turned up a few times. The chain uses TRBV19 and TRBJ2-2, with 8 bases that match TRBD2. J was trimmed by 3 bases and V by 6 bases; bases with no gene match: 6. Germline loops: CDR1 LNHDA, CDR2 SQIVND (reference sequence). This CDR3 is 15 amino acids long. The CDR3 nucleotides read TGTGCCAGTAGGAGACCGGGAGGGTACACCGGGGAGCTGTTTTTT. Residues: CASRRPGGYTGELFF.

This chain connects TRBV28 to TRBJ2-7; 9 bases map to TRBD1. With V trimmed by 3 bases and J by 3 bases, 3 bases remained unmatched. This CDR3 comprises 14 residues. Germline V gives CDR1 MDHEN, CDR2 SYDVKM. CDR3 sequence: CASSFGTGFYEQYF. CDR3 coding DNA: TGTGCCAGCAGTTTCGGGACAGGGTTCTACGAGCAGTACTTC.

This sequence joins TRBV27 and TRBJ2-3; a weak D match, TRBD2 (6 bases). The CDR3 spans 17 residues. CDR1 is MNHEY, CDR2 SMNVEV, per germline (reference sequence). V lost 2 bases to trimming and J lost 2 bases, with 17 bases between them. CDR3: CASSLEGKGGFTDTQYF. The CDR3 DNA is TGTGCCAGCAGTTTAGAGGGGAAAGGAGGGTTCACAGATACGCAGTATTTT.

Here the CDR3 DNA reads TGTGCCAGCAGCAACCAGAGACAGGGCCGGGTGAGATACTACGAGCAGTACTTC. This gives the protein CASSNQRQGRVRYYEQYF. J is TRBJ2-7 and V is TRBV7-8; TRBD1 matches at 7 bases. CDR1 and CDR2 (germline): SGHVS, FQNEAQ. The CDR3 runs to 18 residues. Germline trimming cut 5 bases from V and 3 bases from J; bases unmatched to any gene: 19.

CDR3 amino acids: CASSERFSESRGLAGTQNEQFF. Here the CDR3 DNA reads TGTGCCAGCAGTGAAAGGTTTTCCGAATCCAGGGGACTAGCGGGAACCCAAAATGAGCAGTTCTTC. The chain employs TRBV6-1 and TRBJ2-1; 13 bases agree with TRBD2. The junction had 23 bases not matched to a gene; V was cut back by 2 bases and J by 7 bases. The CDR3 is 22 residues long. CDR1 is MNHNS and CDR2 is SASEGT in the germline V gene.

This chain links TRBV4-1 with TRBJ2-7, with 8 bases lining up with TRBD2. This CDR3 region has 16 residues. Trimming removed 0 bases from V and 0 bases from J; junction bases left unmatched: 4. Germline V gene sequence: CDR1 MGHRA, CDR2 YSYEKL. CDR3 residues: CASSQETSVYSYEQYF. CDR3 coding DNA: TGCGCCAGCAGCCAAGAGACTAGCGTATACTCCTACGAGCAGTACTTC.

V gene TRBV4-1 combines with J gene TRBJ2-5; 10 nucleotides line up with TRBD1. Germline lookup yields CDR1 MGHRA and CDR2 YSYEKL. The CDR3 extends over 15 amino acids. V was clipped by 4 bases and J by 5 bases; unmatched bases: 7. CDR3 protein: CASSLGGQGWETQYF. CDR3 bases: TGCGCCAGCAGCCTCGGGGGACAGGGGTGGGAGACCCAGTACTTC.

This clone was observed a handful of times. The chain is built from TRBV5-8 and TRBJ1-3, with a possible D match to TRBD1 (6 bases). Trimming left V 2 bases short and J 4 bases short, with 7 bases between. Germline assignment: CDR1 SGHTS and CDR2 YDEGEE. This CDR3 contains 13 residues. The CDR3: CASSFTGGNTIYF. Written as DNA, the CDR3 is TGTGCCAGCAGCTTTACAGGGGGAAACACCATATATTTT.

This clone was observed once. The J gene is TRBJ2-1, the V gene TRBV5-1; 7 positions match TRBD2. The V and J ends lost 1 base and 8 bases, in that order; junction bases with no gene match: 6. The germline V gene encodes CDR1 SGHRS and CDR2 YFSETQ. The CDR3 runs 14 residues. This CDR3 reads CASSLFRAGDEQFF. The CDR3, as DNA: TGCGCCAGCAGCTTGTTTCGTGCGGGAGATGAGCAGTTCTTC.

The chain employs TRBV9 and TRBJ2-7; 10 bases line up with TRBD2. This CDR3 region has 15 residues. V was clipped by 3 bases and J by 2 bases; unmatched bases: 5. Germline V gives CDR1 SGDLS, CDR2 YYNGEE. This CDR3 is CASSASGGKTYEQYF. The CDR3 DNA reads as TGTGCCAGCAGCGCTAGCGGGGGCAAAACCTACGAGCAGTACTTC.

J is TRBJ1-1 and V is TRBV10-3, with D perhaps TRBD1 (5 bases). Germline CDR1 ENHRY, CDR2 SYGVKD. The CDR3 is 14 amino acids. Trimming cost V 6 bases and J 5 bases, with 16 bases left between them. CDR3: CAISALGGGTEAFF. CDR3 in DNA: TGTGCCATCAGCGCCCTCGGGGGGGGGACTGAAGCTTTCTTT.

J is TRBJ1-4 and V is TRBV15; D call uncertain. V was clipped by 4 bases and J by 1 base, with 13 bases between them. CDR3 size: 16 residues. CDR1 LNHNV and CDR2 YYDKDF come from the germline V gene (reference sequence). This chain's CDR3 is CATSTSPTLTNEKLFF. The CDR3 DNA is TGTGCCACCAGCACCTCCCCGACACTAACTAATGAAAAACTGTTTTTT.

The chain links TRBV5-4 to TRBJ1-1, with 12 bases matching TRBD1. Germline V gene sequence: CDR1 SGHNT, CDR2 YYREEE (reference sequence). After removal of 3 bases from V and 1 base from J, the junction contained 4 bases not matched to a gene. There are 16 residues in the CDR3. This CDR3 reads CASSWGQGATNTEAFF. The DNA for the CDR3 is TGTGCCAGCAGCTGGGGACAGGGGGCTACGAACACTGAAGCTTTCTTT.

This rearrangement joins TRBV19 to TRBJ1-1, with D perhaps TRBD1 (6 bases). The germline V gene encodes CDR1 LNHDA and CDR2 SQIVND (reference sequence). This CDR3 spans 18 amino acids. Trimming took off 3 bases at V and 0 bases at J, with 20 bases between the two ends. CDR3 sequence: CASSIPTGIRGVNTEAFF. The CDR3 bases are TGTGCCAGTAGTATCCCGACGGGGATCAGGGGAGTGAACACTGAAGCTTTCTTT.

The chain couples TRBV19 to TRBJ2-2, with 12 positions matching TRBD2. Germline values: CDR1 LNHDA, CDR2 SQIVND (reference sequence). The V segment lost 4 bases and the J segment 3 bases; nucleotides outside the gene matches: 3. CDR3 size: 16 residues. The DNA for the CDR3 is TGTGCCAGTAGTACAAGACTAGCGGGAGACACCGGGGAGCTGTTTTTT. Translated, it gives CASSTRLAGDTGELFF. Combining the CDR3 with reference TRBV19 and TRBJ2-2 gives the whole variable domain DGGITQSPKYLFRKEGQNVTLSCEQNLNHDAMYWYRQDPGQGLRLIYYSQIVNDFQKGDIAEGYSVSREKKESFPLTVTSAQKNPTAFYLCASSTRLAGDTGELFFGEGSRLTVL.

This clone was detected a few times. This chain joins TRBV6-5 and TRBJ2-6, with 11 bases fitting TRBD2. The germline CDR1 and CDR2 sequences are MNHEY and SVGAGI. V was clipped by 7 bases and J by 4 bases; unmatched bases: 3. The length of the CDR3 is 15 residues. This CDR3 is CASNRLAGGANVLTF. Written as DNA, the CDR3 is TGTGCCAGCAATCGACTAGCGGGAGGGGCCAACGTCCTGACTTTC.

The table lists this clone with a count of one. This sequence joins TRBV7-2 and TRBJ1-4, with 9 bases identical to TRBD1. Per the germline V gene, CDR1 is SGHTA and CDR2 is FQGNSA. This CDR3 is built from 15 residues. V was pared by 1 base and J by 4 bases, with 1 base of the junction left unmatched. CDR3 protein: CASSLVGQGNEKLFF. DNA of the CDR3: TGTGCCAGCAGCTTAGTGGGACAGGGTAATGAAAAACTGTTTTTT. Using reference TRBV7-2 and TRBJ1-4 for the parts outside the CDR3, the full variable domain is GAGVSQSPSNKVTEKGKDVELRCDPISGHTALYWYRQSLGQGLEFLIYFQGNSAPDKSGLPSDRFSAERTGGSVSTLTIQRTQQEDSAVYLCASSLVGQGNEKLFFGSGTQLSVL.

The rearrangement links TRBV18 to TRBJ1-4; 9 nucleotides align to TRBD1. Germline lookup yields CDR1 KGHSH and CDR2 LQKENI. With 4 bases clipped from V and 6 bases from J, the junction kept 3 bases outside the gene matches. The CDR3 is 14 amino acids. CDR3 region: CASSRDRVDEKLFF. CDR3 bases: TGTGCCAGCTCACGGGACAGGGTGGATGAAAAACTGTTTTTT.

This rearrangement joins TRBV3-1 (or the pseudogene TRBV3-2) to TRBJ2-6; TRBD1 is a possible D gene (6 bases). The germline V gene has CDR1 LGHDT and CDR2 YNNKEL (reference sequence). Trimming took off 10 bases at V and 0 bases at J, with 16 bases between the two ends. This CDR3 has 16 residues. CDR3: CAIRDTSSSGANVLTF. In DNA form, the CDR3 reads TGTGCCATCCGGGACACCTCGAGCTCTGGGGCCAACGTCCTGACTTTC.

The chain combines TRBV24-1 with TRBJ2-7; a weak D match, TRBD1 (5 bases). Germline V lookup: CDR1 KGHDR, CDR2 SFDVKD. The V end lost 9 bases, the J end lost 3 bases, and 29 bases lay between the germline ends. This CDR3 has 18 amino acids. In DNA, the CDR3 is TGTGCCACCGGGCTAGGGTCCCTAGGACAACCGATTAACTACGAGCAGTACTTC. Translating gives CATGLGSLGQPINYEQYF.

The rearrangement links TRBV11-2 to TRBJ2-1, with D unclear. Trimming stripped 6 bases from V and 4 bases from J, with 7 bases between. The CDR3 covers 12 residues. From germline, CDR1 is SGHAT and CDR2 FQNNGV. The CDR3 is CASSPQYNEQFF. CDR3 bases: TGTGCCAGCAGTCCCCAGTACAATGAGCAGTTCTTC.

The chain links TRBV28 to TRBJ1-4; 11 nucleotides line up with TRBD1. Germline CDR1 and CDR2: MDHEN and SYDVKM. The CDR3 spans 18 residues. After removal of 4 bases from V and 3 bases from J, the junction contained 10 bases not matched to a gene. CDR3 loop: CASSSSGTGGLANEKLFF. CDR3 DNA: TGTGCCAGCAGTTCCTCCGGGACAGGGGGTCTGGCTAATGAAAAACTGTTTTTT. The full variable domain, with the rest looked up from reference TRBV28 and TRBJ1-4, is DVKVTQSSRYLVKRTGEKVFLECVQDMDHENMFWYRQDPGLGLRLIYFSYDVKMKEKGDIPEGYSVSREKKERFSLILESASTNQTSMYLCASSSSGTGGLANEKLFFGSGTQLSVL.

The chain joins TRBV7-6 to TRBJ2-7; D is undetermined. This CDR3 is built from 14 residues. V was trimmed by 4 bases and J by 3 bases, leaving 13 bases between them. Germline V CDR1 and CDR2: SGHVS, FNYEAQ. DNA for the CDR3: TGTGCCAGCAGCTCCCCCGCGAACCGCTACGAGCAGTACTTC. Translation gives CASSSPANRYEQYF.

The chain recombines TRBV5-8 with TRBJ1-1; D unclear. V lost 0 bases to trimming and J lost 4 bases, with 10 bases between them. The CDR3 loop spans 14 amino acids. CDR1 SGHTS and CDR2 YDEGEE come from the germline V gene. Here the CDR3 DNA reads TGTGCCAGCAGCTTGGCCTTGGGAGGCACTGAAGCTTTCTTT. Translated, it gives CASSLALGGTEAFF.

Here the CDR3 reads CASSPGGPGLETQYF. DNA for the CDR3: TGTGCCAGCAGCCCGGGGGGGCCGGGGTTAGAGACCCAGTACTTC. This rearrangement joins TRBV7-3 to TRBJ2-5; 8 nucleotides match TRBD2. Germline values: CDR1 SGHTA, CDR2 FQGTGA. Germline trimming cut 5 bases from V and 4 bases from J; bases unmatched to any gene: 9. The CDR3 runs 15 residues.

The chain uses TRBV5-1 and TRBJ1-1; no definite D call. Trimming took off 5 bases at V and 0 bases at J, with 11 bases between the two ends. The CDR3 is 14 amino acids. CDR1 and CDR2 from the germline V gene are SGHRS and YFSETQ. DNA for the CDR3: TGCGCCAGCAGTCTGGGCCAGATGAACACTGAAGCTTTCTTT. Translating it yields CASSLGQMNTEAFF.

This clone appeared once. This rearrangement joins TRBV27 to TRBJ1-5, with no clear D. The CDR3 runs 14 residues. Germline lookup yields CDR1 MNHEY and CDR2 SMNVEV (reference sequence). V was clipped by 4 bases and J by 2 bases, with 9 bases between them. CDR3 sequence reads: CASSSVSGNQPQHF. Here the CDR3 DNA reads TGTGCCAGCAGTTCGGTTAGCGGCAATCAGCCCCAGCATTTT.

The rearrangement joins TRBV7-9 to TRBJ1-4, with D possibly TRBD1 on 6 matching bases. Looked up from germline, CDR1 is SEHNR and CDR2 is FQNEAQ (reference sequence). This CDR3 contains 16 residues. Deletions cut 7 bases from V and 7 bases from J, with 22 bases between. The DNA of the CDR3 is TGTGCCAGCACCCACTCGGAAGCTCAGGGGAGTGAAAAACTGTTTTTT. It is translated as CASTHSEAQGSEKLFF.